These T cell receptor beta chains were read from a single sample in a study of response to subunit inactivated influenza vaccine. TCRdb re-analysed the RT-PCR reads in MiXCR, keeping a single row per CDR3 protein. The sample records some 540,000 distinct CDR3 sequences, roughly a quarter being singletons. The same data also went into a second study, on T cells expressing NK-cell markers.

Sequencing used CD4+ T cells sorted from PBMCs, obtained roughly 13 days after vaccination. These receptors were collected from a man in his fifties or sixties who received an inactivated influenza vaccine. The CDR3 runs from the conserved cysteine through the conserved F or W. D genes are given only for firm matches.

CDR3 protein: CASSYDSYAGATYEQYF; V gene: TRBV6-2/TRBV6-3; D gene: NA
CDR3 protein: CASSPLRGLNTEAFF; V gene: TRBV3-1; D gene: NA
CDR3 protein: CASSSRGGAHEQYF; V gene: TRBV5-6; D gene: NA
CDR3 protein: CASRGGAGVVEKLFF; V gene: TRBV12-3/TRBV12-4; D gene: NA
CDR3 protein: CASSVVRGYNSPLHF; V gene: TRBV2; D gene: NA
CDR3 protein: CASSQDWTSGGRSSYEQYF; V gene: TRBV4-1; D gene: TRBD2
CDR3 protein: CSVALGPTREQFF; V gene: TRBV29-1; D gene: NA
CDR3 protein: CASSAVLMSSYNEQFF; V gene: TRBV7-8; D gene: NA
CDR3 protein: CASSRGATSYEQYF; V gene: TRBV3-1; D gene: NA
CDR3 protein: CASSEAGLSGANVLTF; V gene: TRBV6-1; D gene: NA
CDR3 protein: CASSQVSGNTEAFF; V gene: TRBV4-3; D gene: NA
CDR3 protein: CSVAYGALEETQYF; V gene: TRBV29-1; D gene: NA
CDR3 protein: CASSQDPGVANVLTF; V gene: TRBV4-3; D gene: NA
CDR3 protein: CAISEETRSEAFF; V gene: TRBV10-3; D gene: NA
CDR3 protein: CASSQGFTGSETQYF; V gene: TRBV3-1; D gene: NA
CDR3 protein: CASSSSGRADTQYF; V gene: TRBV11-2; D gene: TRBD2
CDR3 protein: CSVEVGGKTQYF; V gene: TRBV29-1; D gene: NA
CDR3 protein: CSVAEGGELFF; V gene: TRBV29-1; D gene: NA
CDR3 protein: CASIPLKGGTGELFF; V gene: TRBV6-1; D gene: NA
CDR3 protein: CASSLSGLGDYGYTF; V gene: TRBV28; D gene: NA
CDR3 protein: CASRDGASAYYGYTF; V gene: TRBV21-1; D gene: NA
CDR3 protein: CASSEARASYNEQFF; V gene: TRBV6-1; D gene: NA
CDR3 protein: CASSPTRNSGNTIYF; V gene: TRBV6-1; D gene: NA
CDR3 protein: CASSLFWETQYF; V gene: TRBV7-2; D gene: NA
CDR3 protein: CSARDQSPNTGELFF; V gene: TRBV20-1; D gene: NA
CDR3 protein: CASSLSGQGNEKLFF; V gene: TRBV9; D gene: TRBD1
CDR3 protein: CASSSRTVDSGANVLTF; V gene: TRBV7-2; D gene: NA
CDR3 protein: CASSSSGRTEWGYEQYF; V gene: TRBV6-5; D gene: TRBD2
CDR3 protein: CSASSSGRGETQYF; V gene: TRBV20-1; D gene: TRBD2
CDR3 protein: CASGTVLFNSPLHF; V gene: TRBV28; D gene: TRBD1
CDR3 protein: CASSTFGTGSDTQYF; V gene: TRBV5-5; D gene: NA
CDR3 protein: CASSGRQSSYEQYF; V gene: TRBV2; D gene: NA
CDR3 protein: CASSQDRIGGGSPLHF; V gene: TRBV14; D gene: NA
CDR3 protein: CAISAGTGVGNEQFF; V gene: TRBV10-3; D gene: TRBD1
CDR3 protein: CSASVENQPQHF; V gene: TRBV20-1; D gene: NA
CDR3 protein: CAISNMGGPQETQYF; V gene: TRBV10-3; D gene: NA
CDR3 protein: CGSSPQPHSAEAFF; V gene: TRBV7-2; D gene: NA
CDR3 protein: CAIRKGAGVGSYEQYF; V gene: TRBV10-3; D gene: TRBD1
CDR3 protein: CASSERGVSYEQYF; V gene: TRBV7-8; D gene: NA
CDR3 protein: CASTLGVRVFGNTIYF; V gene: TRBV12-3/TRBV12-4; D gene: NA
CDR3 protein: CASRPGNYGYTF; V gene: TRBV28; D gene: NA
CDR3 protein: CSVEKAGNTKTDTQYF; V gene: TRBV29-1; D gene: NA
CDR3 protein: CASSPPQANSGNTIYF; V gene: TRBV7-2; D gene: NA
CDR3 protein: CSAQGREETQYF; V gene: TRBV20-1; D gene: NA
CDR3 protein: CSASGTSGRSYEQYF; V gene: TRBV20-1; D gene: TRBD2
CDR3 protein: CASSPSMGGETQYF; V gene: TRBV3-1; D gene: NA
CDR3 protein: CASRQRQGWTNTF; V gene: TRBV5-6; D gene: TRBD1
CDR3 protein: CAISEPSKQGNEQYF; V gene: TRBV10-3; D gene: TRBD1
CDR3 protein: CASSSTGGEWGYTF; V gene: TRBV5-6; D gene: TRBD1